This T cell receptor beta chain is drawn from a study of T cells in Graves' hyperthyroidism and ophthalmopathy (dated by TCRdb to the late 2010s). About the full investigation: Peripheral blood was sampled at the time of initial diagnosis, prior to any treatment. To identify TCR V-J signatures that set the groups apart, the researchers used a discovery cohort of about a hundred patients, made up of 43 with Graves' ophthalmopathy and 57 with stable Graves' hyperthyroidism. Prospective prediction of ophthalmopathy was tested in an independent validation cohort consisting of some 18 hyperthyroidism patients and more than 15 patients who later progressed to ophthalmopathy. For training and testing, the 100 or so patients in the discovery cohort were randomly divided in a 7:3 ratio. Thyroid tissue and blood T-cell repertoires from six Graves' hyperthyroidism patients were also compared in the study. Once sampling was done, hyperthyroidism patients were given methimazole at a starting dose of 30 mg daily, whereas ophthalmopathy patients were given high-dose intravenous methylprednisolone. The paper describes TCR Vbeta CDR3 sequencing of 135 peripheral blood samples, made up of fewer than 50 ophthalmopathy patients, some 76 hyperthyroidism patients and 17 progressor patients.

This clonotype was recorded many times. It has no known antigen specificity. One base away there is no much larger clone; base qualities are not given. The paper's findings and limits, for the study overall: Most expanded thyroid clonotypes (frequency above 0.001) were also found in blood, which suggests that blood repertoires may mirror thyroid immune responses. No statistical method was used to fix the sample size in advance, and group allocation was not hidden from the investigators. In validation, progression to ophthalmopathy was predicted by the model with around 70% sensitivity and 72.22% specificity, a median of around 5.9 months before onset. A 13 V-J signature model separated ophthalmopathy from stable hyperthyroidism, with 87.88% sensitivity and 81.08% specificity in cross-validation and 80%/75% in testing.

Trimming removed 2 bases from V and 0 bases from J, leaving 13 bases between the germline ends. As encoded in the germline V gene (reference sequence), CDR1 is DFQATT while CDR2 is SNEGSKA. Spanning cysteine to phenylalanine, the CDR3 consists of 15 amino acids. Here the CDR3 DNA is all that survives: 45 bases in frame from base 1. TCR beta CDR3 regions were amplified from RNA transcripts. A first-round RT-PCR of the TCR CDR3 used the HTBI primer set with the Qiagen OneStep RT-PCR kit. Libraries were constructed in a second round of multiplex PCR, after which size selection and purification were performed. Sequencing of the libraries was done on an Illumina HiSeq2000 using paired-end 100 bp reads. On the study's bioinformatics: SOAPnuke was used to process the raw data, removing reads that contained adapters or uncalled bases, had a mean Phred below 15, or lacked an exact match to the constant primer or identifier. COPE v1.2.5 was used to merge the high-quality paired reads, and each unique nucleotide sequence was defined as a clonotype. MiTCR v1.1 was used to align clonotypes to the IMGT TRBV, TRBD and TRBJ reference segments. Only V-J combinations with frequency above 0.0001, covering 98% to 99.2% of repertoires, were analysed. The TCS score was defined as F50 (clonal expansion) divided by E x V (chaos), with BLOSUM62-based TCRdist calculated between CDR3 peptides within each V-J. Welch's t-statistics and random forest reduced roughly 500 V-J features to 13, which were used in a naive Bayes classifier (R e1071). In TCRdb, the public reads were trimmed at Q25 with fastp and aligned with MiXCR, with productive beta chains retained. Rows are unified per CDR3 protein, each entry keeping the most common DNA and genes. These V and J calls originate from TCRdb's pipeline instead of the authors' own analysis. The sample includes approximately 490,000 distinct CDR3 sequences, with roughly 22% observed a single time. 45% to 50% of the sample belongs to the ten largest clones.

In the ophthalmopathy patients, disease was moderately to severely active, with a Clinical Activity Score of 3 or more, a NOSPECS grade of 4 or more, and a duration of less than 3 months. Patients with uncontrolled infections, other autoimmune diseases, pregnancy or lactation were excluded. Diagnoses were based on clinical symptoms, serum thyroxine and TRAb, thyroid ultrasound and orbital computed tomography. PBMCs were separated from 10 ml of fresh peripheral blood using Ficoll-Paque density gradient centrifugation. Total RNA was extracted using Trizol reagent, and RNA quality was assessed on an Agilent 2100 Bioanalyzer.

The sequenced material came from blood. The chain is assembled from TRBV20-1 and TRBJ1-1; too little of a D gene remains to name it. This sequence was found in a woman in her seventies with Graves' ophthalmopathy. For the CDR3, the sequence is CSARPTGNMNTEAFF. The base sequence is TGCAGTGCTAGACCAACCGGGAACATGAACACTGAAGCTTTCTTT.